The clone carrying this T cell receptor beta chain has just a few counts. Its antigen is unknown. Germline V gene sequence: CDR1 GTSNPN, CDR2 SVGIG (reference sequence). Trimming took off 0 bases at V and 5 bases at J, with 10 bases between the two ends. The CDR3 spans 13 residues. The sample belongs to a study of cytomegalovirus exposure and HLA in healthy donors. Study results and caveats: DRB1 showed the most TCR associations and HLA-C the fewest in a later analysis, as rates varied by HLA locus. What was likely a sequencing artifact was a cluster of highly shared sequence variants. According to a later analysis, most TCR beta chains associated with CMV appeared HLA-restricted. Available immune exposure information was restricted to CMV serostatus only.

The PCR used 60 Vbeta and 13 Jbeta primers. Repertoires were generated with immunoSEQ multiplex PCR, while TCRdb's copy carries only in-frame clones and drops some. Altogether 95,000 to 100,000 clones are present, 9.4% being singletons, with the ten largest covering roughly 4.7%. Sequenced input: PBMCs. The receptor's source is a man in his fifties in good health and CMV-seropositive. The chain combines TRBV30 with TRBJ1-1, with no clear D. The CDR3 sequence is CAWSVNSGTEAFF. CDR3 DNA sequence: TGTGCCTGGAGTGTTAATTCGGGGACTGAAGCTTTCTTT.